The TCR beta chain under discussion was sequenced for a study of Ad26.COV2.S vaccination and SARS-CoV-2 variants. The treatment was: 15 to 20 received Ad26.COV2.S at low or high dose, single or two shots; five or six received placebo; per-sample allocation not given. After the first vaccine or placebo injection, samples were drawn on day 63. An adult aged 18-55 years in Boston served as the donor. General study findings and limits: For non-spike TCRs, breadth in vaccine recipients resembled that in placebo recipients.

TCRdb keeps only in-frame clones here, not all; method: immunoSEQ multiplex PCR. The sample has about 400,000 clones, about 83% seen once; the top ten hold approximately 7.8%. About this clone: Its antigen is still unknown.

Per germline, CDR1 SGHRS and CDR2 YFSETQ. Trimming took 0 bases from V and 8 from J, leaving 13 bases between them. CDR3 length equals 14 residues. The rearrangement joins TRBV5-1 to TRBJ2-3; D possibly corresponds to TRBD2 (5 bases). The TCR comes from a person aged 18 to 65 who received the Ad26.COV2.S COVID-19 vaccine or a placebo. Source: peripheral blood, taken in a trial of Ad26.COV2.S vaccine versus placebo. This CDR3 reads CASSLELVAGTQYF. The CDR3, as DNA: TGCGCCAGCAGCTTGGAACTGGTGGCGGGTACGCAGTATTTT.